This T cell receptor (beta chain) was found in a study of blood T cell repertoires in COVID-19. TCRdb's copy holds only in-frame clones and misses some; the assay was immunoSEQ multiplex PCR. The data hold 190,000 or so clones, with about 82% observed a single time. The receptor was derived from a woman aged 25 to 45 who had recovered from COVID-19. Sequencing used PBMCs or T cells enriched from blood (not recorded which).

CDR3 nucleotide sequence: TGCGCCAGCAGAACTAGCTCCCGCCCTGAGGAGACCCAGTACTTC. This sequence encodes CASRTSSRPEETQYF. This chain joins TRBV5-1 and TRBJ2-5; tentative D call: TRBD2 (6 bases). The CDR3 extends over 15 amino acids. Germline V gene data show CDR1 as SGHRS and CDR2 as YFSETQ. V shed 5 bases and J shed 5 bases, with 19 bases lying between them.